This T cell receptor beta chain was retrieved from a study of blood T cell repertoires in COVID-19. Turning to the study itself: Both acute and convalescent COVID-19 samples were obtained from the United States, Italy and Spain. T cells, B-cell-depleted T cells, or PBMCs provided the cDNA or gDNA that served as material.

Authors' processing steps: Estimated nucleated cell counts came from reference gene primer amplification. Sequencing was performed with immunoSEQ multiplex PCR; in TCRdb, only in-frame clones are kept and a portion is missing. V, J and clone size were drawn from that table, and D and trimming were deduced from the DNA. The sample includes some 290,000 clones, 87% seen only once; the top ten take around 2.2%. Sequencing was done on a sample of peripheral blood. This sequence originates from a woman between 50 and 59 years old who had recovered from COVID-19.

The CDR3 protein is CASRQGDEKLFF. As DNA, the CDR3 is TGTGCCAGCCGGCAGGGTGATGAAAAACTGTTTTTT. The chain has TRBV28 and TRBJ1-4; D is possibly TRBD1 (5 bases). This CDR3 is built from 12 residues. Trimming left V 8 bases short and J 6 bases short, with 10 bases between. CDR1 and CDR2 from the germline V gene are MDHEN and SYDVKM.